This T cell receptor beta chain was sequenced in a study of naive and memory T cell subsets. The beta constant-region primer was an equimolar mix of two oligonucleotides covering TRBC1 and TRBC2. The ligated cDNA underwent four PCR rounds using SP2 and nested alpha and beta constant-region primers. TCRdb reprocessed the UMI-ligation and nested PCR reads with MiXCR, giving one entry per CDR3 protein. The repertoire holds around 140,000 distinct CDR3 sequences, with roughly 20% as singletons. The sample holds many counts of this clonotype. The antigen is undetermined. Study findings and constraints: Especially in CD8 cells, naive repertoires contained a few larger clonotypes, possibly CD45RA-re-expressing memory cells.

Four subsets defined by CD45RA and CD27 were sorted after CD3, CD4, CD8 and live/dead staining. V was pared by 2 bases and J by 2 bases, with 10 bases between. Germline CDR1 is MNHNS and CDR2 is SASEGT. The CDR3 contains 14 residues. The chain is built from TRBV6-1 and TRBJ2-7; no clear D gene. Sequenced sample: naive CD4+ T cells from blood. The receptor comes from a human donor in good health. The CDR3 loop is CASSEQTVTYEQYF. The CDR3 DNA is TGTGCCAGCAGTGAACAAACAGTCACCTACGAGCAGTACTTC.